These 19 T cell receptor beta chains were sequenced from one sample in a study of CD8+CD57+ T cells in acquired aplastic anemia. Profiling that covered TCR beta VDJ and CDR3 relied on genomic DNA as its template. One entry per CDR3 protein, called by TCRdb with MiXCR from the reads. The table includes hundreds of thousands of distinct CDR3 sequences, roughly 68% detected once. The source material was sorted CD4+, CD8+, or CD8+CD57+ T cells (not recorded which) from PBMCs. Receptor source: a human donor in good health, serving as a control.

The CDR3 loop is CASSQPTGGYGYTF. CDR3 nucleotides: TGTGCCAGCAGCCAGCCGACAGGGGGGTATGGCTACACCTTC. V is TRBV3-1 and J is TRBJ1-2, with 9 bases that match TRBD1. The CDR3 has 14 residues. V lost 3 bases and J lost 5; bases outside the gene matches: 4. Germline CDR1 LGHDT, CDR2 YNNKEL (reference sequence).

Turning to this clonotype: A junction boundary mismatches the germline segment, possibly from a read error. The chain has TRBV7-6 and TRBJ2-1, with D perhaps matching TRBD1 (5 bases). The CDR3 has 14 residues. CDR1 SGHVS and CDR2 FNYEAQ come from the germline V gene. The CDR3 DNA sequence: TGTGCCAGCAGCTTAAACCAGGGCAGGCCGAACCATACTTTC. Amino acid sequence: CASSLNQGRPNHTF.

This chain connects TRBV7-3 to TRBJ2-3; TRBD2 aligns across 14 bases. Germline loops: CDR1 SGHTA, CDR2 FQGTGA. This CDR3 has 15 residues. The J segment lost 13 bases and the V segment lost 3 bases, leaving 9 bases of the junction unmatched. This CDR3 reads CASSFPGLAGEGEYF. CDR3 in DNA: TGTGCCAGCAGCTTTCCGGGACTAGCGGGGGAAGGGGAGTATTTT.

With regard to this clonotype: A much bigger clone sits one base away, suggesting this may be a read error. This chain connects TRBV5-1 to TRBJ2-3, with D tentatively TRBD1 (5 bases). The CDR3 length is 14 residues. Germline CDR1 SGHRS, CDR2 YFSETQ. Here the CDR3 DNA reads TGTGCCAGCAGCCAGGTCCAGGGTACAGATACGCAGTATTTT. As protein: CASSQVQGTDTQYF. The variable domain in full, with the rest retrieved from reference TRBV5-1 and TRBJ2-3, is KAGVTQTPRYLIKTRGQQVTLSCSPISGHRSVSWYQQTPGQGLQFLFEYFSETQRNKGNFPGRFSGRQFSNSRSEMNVSTLELGDSALYLCASSQVQGTDTQYFGPGTRLTVL.

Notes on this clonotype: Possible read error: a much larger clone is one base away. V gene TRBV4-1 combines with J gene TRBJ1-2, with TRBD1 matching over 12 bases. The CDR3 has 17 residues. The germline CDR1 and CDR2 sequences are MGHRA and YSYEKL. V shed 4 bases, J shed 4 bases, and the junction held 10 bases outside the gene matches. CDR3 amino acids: CASSPRGQGAQSYGYTF. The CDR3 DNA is TGCGCCAGCAGCCCTCGGGGACAGGGGGCCCAAAGCTATGGCTACACCTTC.

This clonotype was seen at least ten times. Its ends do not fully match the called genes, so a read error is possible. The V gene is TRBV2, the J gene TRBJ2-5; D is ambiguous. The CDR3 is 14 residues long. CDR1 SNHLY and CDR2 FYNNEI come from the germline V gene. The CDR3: CASGDGTQGETQYF. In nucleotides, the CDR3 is TGTGCCAGCGGTGATGGAACTCAAGGAGAGACCCAGTACTTC.

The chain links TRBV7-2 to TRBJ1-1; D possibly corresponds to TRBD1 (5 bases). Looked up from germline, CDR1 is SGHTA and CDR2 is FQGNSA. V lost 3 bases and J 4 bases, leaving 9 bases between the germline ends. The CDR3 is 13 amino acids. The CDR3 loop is CASSLPGTTEAFF. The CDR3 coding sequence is TGTGCCAGCAGCTTGCCTGGGACCACTGAAGCTTTCTTT.

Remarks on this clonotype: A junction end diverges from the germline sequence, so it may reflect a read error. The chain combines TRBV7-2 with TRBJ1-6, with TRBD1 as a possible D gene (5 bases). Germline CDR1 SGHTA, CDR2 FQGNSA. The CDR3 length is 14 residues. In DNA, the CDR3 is TGCGCCAGCAGGACCGGGACGGATAATTCACTCCTCCACTTT. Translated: CASRTGTDNSLLHF.

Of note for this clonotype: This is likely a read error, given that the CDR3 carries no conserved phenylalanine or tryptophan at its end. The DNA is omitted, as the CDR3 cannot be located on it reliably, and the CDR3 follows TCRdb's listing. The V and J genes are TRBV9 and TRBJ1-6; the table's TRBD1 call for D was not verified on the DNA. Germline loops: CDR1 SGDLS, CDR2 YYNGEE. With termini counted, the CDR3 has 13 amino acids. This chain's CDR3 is CASSVGEGGPPQV.

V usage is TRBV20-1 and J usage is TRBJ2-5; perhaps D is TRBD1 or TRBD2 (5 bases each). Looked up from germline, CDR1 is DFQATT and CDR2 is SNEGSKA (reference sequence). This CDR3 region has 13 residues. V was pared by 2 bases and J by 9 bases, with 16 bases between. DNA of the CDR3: TGCAGTGCTAGAAAGGGGACCCCTGAAGCCCAGTACTTC. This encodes CSARKGTPEAQYF.

The chain's CDR3 is CASRGQGNYAPQHF. DNA for the CDR3: TGTGCCAGCAGGGGACAGGGAAATTATGCGCCCCAGCATTTT. The chain couples TRBV6-1 to TRBJ1-5; 9 bases align to TRBD1. V shed 6 bases, J shed 9 bases, and the junction held 9 bases outside the gene matches. The length of the CDR3 is 14 residues. CDR1 and CDR2 from the germline V gene are MNHNS and SASEGT.

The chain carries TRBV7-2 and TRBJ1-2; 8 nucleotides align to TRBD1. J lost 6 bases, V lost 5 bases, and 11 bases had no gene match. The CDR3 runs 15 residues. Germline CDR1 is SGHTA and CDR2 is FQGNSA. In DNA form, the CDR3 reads TGTGCCAGCAGCCCCCAGACAGGGGCAGTGGATGGCTACACCTTC. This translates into CASSPQTGAVDGYTF.

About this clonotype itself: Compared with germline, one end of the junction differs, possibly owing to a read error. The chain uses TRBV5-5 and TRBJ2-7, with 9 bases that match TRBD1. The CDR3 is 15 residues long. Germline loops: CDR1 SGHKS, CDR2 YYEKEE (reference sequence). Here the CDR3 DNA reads TGCGCCAGCAGCTTAGGACAGGGGACTGTCTACGAGCAGTACTTC. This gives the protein CASSLGQGTVYEQYF.

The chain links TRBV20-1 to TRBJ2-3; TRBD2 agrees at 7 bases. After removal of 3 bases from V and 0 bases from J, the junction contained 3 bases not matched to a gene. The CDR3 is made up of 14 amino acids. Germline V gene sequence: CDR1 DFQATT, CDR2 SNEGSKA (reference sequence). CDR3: CSARTAGSTDTQYF. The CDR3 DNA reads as TGCAGTGCTAGGACAGCGGGGAGCACAGATACGCAGTATTTT.

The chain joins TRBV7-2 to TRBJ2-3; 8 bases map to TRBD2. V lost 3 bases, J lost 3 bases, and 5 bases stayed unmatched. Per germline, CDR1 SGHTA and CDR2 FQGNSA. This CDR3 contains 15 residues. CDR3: CASSFGGGTTDTQYF. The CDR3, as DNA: TGTGCCAGCAGCTTTGGCGGGGGGACAACAGATACGCAGTATTTT.

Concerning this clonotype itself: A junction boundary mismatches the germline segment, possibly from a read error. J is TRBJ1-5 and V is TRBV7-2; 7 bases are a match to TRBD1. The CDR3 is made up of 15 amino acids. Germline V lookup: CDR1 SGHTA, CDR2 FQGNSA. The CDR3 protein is CATSLVRTGIPRQHF. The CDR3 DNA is TGTGCCACCAGCTTAGTTCGGACAGGAATACCACGACAACATTTT.

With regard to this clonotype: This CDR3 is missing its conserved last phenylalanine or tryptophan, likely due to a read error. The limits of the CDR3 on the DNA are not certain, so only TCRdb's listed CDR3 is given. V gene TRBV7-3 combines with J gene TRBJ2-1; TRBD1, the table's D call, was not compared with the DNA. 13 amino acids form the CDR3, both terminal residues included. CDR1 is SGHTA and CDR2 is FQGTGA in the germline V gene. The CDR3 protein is CASSPDRGADTQY.

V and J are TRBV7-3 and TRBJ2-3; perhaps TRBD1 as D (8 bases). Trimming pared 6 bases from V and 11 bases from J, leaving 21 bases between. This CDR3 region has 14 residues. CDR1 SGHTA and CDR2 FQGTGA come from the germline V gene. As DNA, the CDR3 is TGTGCCAGCAGTCGGGGGGTAGGGACAGGTAAGCAGTATTTT. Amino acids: CASSRGVGTGKQYF.

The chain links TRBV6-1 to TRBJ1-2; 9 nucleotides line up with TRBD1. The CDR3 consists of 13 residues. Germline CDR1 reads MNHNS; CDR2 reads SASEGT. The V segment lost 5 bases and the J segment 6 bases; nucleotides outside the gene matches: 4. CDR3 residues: CASSRDRDDGYTF. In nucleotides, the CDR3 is TGTGCCAGCAGTAGGGACAGGGACGATGGCTACACCTTC.